This record concerns one T cell receptor beta chain sequence. This sample was included in a study of CD8 T cells in Susac syndrome. Losses at the gene ends were 5 bases for V and 4 bases for J; bases not matched to a gene: 6. The CDR3 sequence is 14 residues long. Germline V CDR1 and CDR2: SGHTA, FQGNSA. The CD8+ and CD4+ T cells were negatively isolated, with the TEMRA cells enriched by FACS. When the RNA was reverse transcribed, random hexamers were used with an input of about 0.45 to 1 ug. TCRdb ran MiXCR on the immunoSEQ multiplex PCR reads and lists one entry per CDR3 protein. The sample contains 80,000 or so distinct CDR3 sequences, 85% to 95% of which appear only once.

What was sequenced was CD4+ T cells from PBMCs. The chain links TRBV7-2 to TRBJ2-3; 7 bases agree with TRBD2. The sequence was obtained from a human donor with Susac syndrome. The CDR3: CASSRTRRSDTQYF. CDR3 DNA: TGTGCCAGCAGCAGGACTAGGCGGTCAGATACGCAGTATTTT. Supplemented by reference TRBV7-2 and TRBJ2-3, the full variable domain reads GAGVSQSPSNKVTEKGKDVELRCDPISGHTALYWYRQSLGQGLEFLIYFQGNSAPDKSGLPSDRFSAERTGGSVSTLTIQRTQQEDSAVYLCASSRTRRSDTQYFGPGTRLTVL.